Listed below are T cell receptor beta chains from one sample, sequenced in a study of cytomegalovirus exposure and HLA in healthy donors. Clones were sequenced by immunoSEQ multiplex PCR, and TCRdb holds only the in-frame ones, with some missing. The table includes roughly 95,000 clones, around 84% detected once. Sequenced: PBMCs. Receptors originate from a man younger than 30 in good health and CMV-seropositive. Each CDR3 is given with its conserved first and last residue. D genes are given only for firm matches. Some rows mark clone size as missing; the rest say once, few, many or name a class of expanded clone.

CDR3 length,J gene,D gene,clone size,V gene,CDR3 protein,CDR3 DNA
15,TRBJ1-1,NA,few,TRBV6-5,CASRGRGNPNTEAFF,TGTGCCAGCAGAGGCAGGGGAAACCCCAACACTGAAGCTTTCTTT
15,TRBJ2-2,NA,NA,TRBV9,CASSVAGSNTGELFF,TGTGCCAGCAGCGTAGCAGGCTCTAACACCGGGGAGCTGTTTTTT
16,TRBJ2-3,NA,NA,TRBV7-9,CASSPFGEPFTDTQYF,TGTGCCAGCAGCCCCTTTGGAGAGCCGTTTACAGATACGCAGTATTTT
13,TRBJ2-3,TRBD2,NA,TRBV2,CASSGGLTDTQYF,TGTGCCAGCAGTGGGGGACTAACAGATACGCAGTATTTT
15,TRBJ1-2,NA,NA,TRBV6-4,CASTPGLGANYGYTF,TGTGCCAGCACCCCCGGGTTAGGCGCTAACTATGGCTACACCTTC
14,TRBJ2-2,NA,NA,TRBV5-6,CASSFLRNTGELFF,TGTGCCAGCAGCTTCCTACGGAACACCGGGGAGCTGTTTTTT
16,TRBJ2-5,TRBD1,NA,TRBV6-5,CASSYDGTGGQETQYF,TGTGCCAGCAGTTACGACGGGACAGGAGGACAAGAGACCCAGTACTTC
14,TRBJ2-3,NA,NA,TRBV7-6,CASSPPSREDTQYF,TGTGCCAGCAGCCCCCCCTCCAGGGAAGATACGCAGTATTTT
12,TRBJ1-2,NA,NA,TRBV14,CASSQERSGYTF,TGTGCCAGCAGCCAAGAAAGGAGTGGCTACACCTTC
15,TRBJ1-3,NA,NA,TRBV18,CASSPLPSSGNTIYF,TGTGCCAGCTCACCACTTCCGAGCTCTGGAAACACCATATATTTT
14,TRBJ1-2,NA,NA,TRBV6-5,CASSRLRTAYGYTF,TGTGCCAGCAGTCGACTCAGGACAGCCTATGGCTACACCTTC
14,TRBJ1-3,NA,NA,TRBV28,CASSLVTDGNTIYF,TGTGCCAGCAGTTTGGTGACAGATGGAAACACCATATATTTT
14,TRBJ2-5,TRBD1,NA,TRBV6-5,CASRQTGSQETQYF,TGTGCCAGTCGTCAGACAGGGTCCCAAGAGACCCAGTACTTC
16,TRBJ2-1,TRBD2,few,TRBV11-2,CASSLAAGGAYNEQFF,TGTGCCAGCAGCTTAGCCGCGGGAGGGGCCTACAATGAGCAGTTCTTC
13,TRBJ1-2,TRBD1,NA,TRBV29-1,CSVERQGARGYTF,TGCAGCGTTGAACGACAGGGGGCGCGGGGCTACACCTTC
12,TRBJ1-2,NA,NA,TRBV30,CAWSAGWWGYTF,TGTGCCTGGAGTGCCGGGTGGTGGGGCTACACCTTC
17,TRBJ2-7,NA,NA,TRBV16,CASSQIHLFTGPYEQYF,TGTGCCAGCAGCCAAATTCACCTTTTTACCGGTCCCTACGAGCAGTACTTC
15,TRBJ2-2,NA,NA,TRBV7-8,CASSLSLGGSGELFF,TGTGCCAGCAGCTTAAGTCTGGGGGGATCCGGGGAGCTGTTTTTT
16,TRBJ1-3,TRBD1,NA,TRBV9,CASSLKPGTGGNTIYF,TGTGCCAGCAGCTTAAAACCCGGGACAGGGGGCAACACCATATATTTT
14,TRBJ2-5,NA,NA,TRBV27,CASSVSRAGETQYF,TGTGCCAGCAGTGTATCCAGGGCGGGGGAGACCCAGTACTTC
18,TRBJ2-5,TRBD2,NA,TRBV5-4,CASSLWGTSGSRGGTQYF,TGTGCCAGCAGCCTGTGGGGGACTAGCGGGAGTCGAGGGGGGACCCAGTACTTC
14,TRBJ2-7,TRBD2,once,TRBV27,CASSRLAGTYEQYF,TGTGCCAGCAGTCGACTAGCGGGAACTTACGAGCAGTACTTC
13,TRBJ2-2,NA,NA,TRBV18,CASSPLQTGELFF,TGTGCCAGCTCACCACTCCAGACCGGGGAGCTGTTTTTT
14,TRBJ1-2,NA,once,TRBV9,CASSTSAAGQGYTF,TGTGCCAGCAGCACCAGTGCGGCAGGGCAGGGCTACACCTTC
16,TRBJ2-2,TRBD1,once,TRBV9,CASTLGTGKSTGELFF,TGTGCCAGCACCCTAGGGACAGGGAAGTCCACCGGGGAGCTGTTTTTT
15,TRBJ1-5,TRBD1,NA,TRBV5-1,CASSLTGERYQPQHF,TGCGCCAGCAGCTTAACAGGGGAACGATATCAGCCCCAGCATTTT
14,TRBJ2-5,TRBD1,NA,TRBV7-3,CASSSTGGTETQYF,TGTGCCAGCAGCTCGACAGGGGGCACAGAGACCCAGTACTTC
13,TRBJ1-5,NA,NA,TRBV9,CASAAGNNQPQHF,TGTGCCAGCGCCGCAGGGAACAATCAGCCCCAGCATTTT
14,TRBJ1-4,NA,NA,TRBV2,CASSSGVLGEKLFF,TGTGCCAGCAGTTCAGGGGTATTGGGTGAAAAACTGTTTTTT
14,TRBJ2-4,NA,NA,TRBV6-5,CASSYSHRENIQYF,TGTGCCAGCAGTTACTCGCACAGGGAAAACATTCAGTACTTC
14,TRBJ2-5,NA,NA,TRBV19,CASSSGQPDETQYF,TGTGCCAGTAGTTCCGGACAACCTGATGAGACCCAGTACTTC
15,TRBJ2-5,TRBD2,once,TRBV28,CASSSLSTGGETQYF,TGTGCCAGCAGTTCGCTAAGCACGGGAGGGGAGACCCAGTACTTC
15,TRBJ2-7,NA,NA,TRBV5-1,CASSLNAGRSYEQYF,TGCGCCAGCAGCTTAAATGCCGGGAGATCCTACGAGCAGTACTTC
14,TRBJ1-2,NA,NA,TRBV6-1,CASRPTDGVYGYTF,TGTGCCAGCAGGCCAACCGACGGAGTCTATGGCTACACCTTC
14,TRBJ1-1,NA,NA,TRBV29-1,CSVELGTMNTEAFF,TGCAGCGTTGAATTAGGGACAATGAACACTGAAGCTTTCTTT
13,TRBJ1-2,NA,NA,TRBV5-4,CASSLGPSDGYTF,TGTGCCAGCAGCTTGGGGCCCTCAGATGGCTACACCTTC
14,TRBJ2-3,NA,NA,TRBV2,CASSDSAGRDTQYF,TGTGCCAGCAGTGACTCGGCGGGCCGGGATACGCAGTATTTT
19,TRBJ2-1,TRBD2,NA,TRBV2,CASSDPPTSGRRTGNEQFF,TGTGCCAGCAGTGATCCCCCGACTAGCGGGAGGAGAACAGGAAATGAGCAGTTCTTC
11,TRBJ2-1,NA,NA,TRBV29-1,CSALAYNEQFF,TGCAGCGCACTAGCCTACAATGAGCAGTTCTTC
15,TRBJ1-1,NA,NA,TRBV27,CASGSRQGMNTEAFF,TGTGCCAGCGGCTCCAGGCAGGGAATGAACACTGAAGCTTTCTTT
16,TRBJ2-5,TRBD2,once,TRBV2,CASSEGSAGGVGTQYF,TGTGCCAGCAGTGAAGGATCGGCGGGGGGCGTTGGAACCCAGTACTTC
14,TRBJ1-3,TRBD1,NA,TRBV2,CASREGAQGNTIYF,TGTGCCAGCAGGGAGGGGGCGCAGGGAAACACCATATATTTT
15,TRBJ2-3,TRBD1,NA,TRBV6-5,CASSPGQIYTDTQYF,TGTGCCAGCAGCCCGGGACAGATTTACACAGATACGCAGTATTTT
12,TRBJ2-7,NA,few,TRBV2,CASSEWAGEQYF,TGTGCCAGCAGTGAATGGGCGGGGGAGCAGTACTTC
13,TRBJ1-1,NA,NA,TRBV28,CASSFSHATEAFF,TGTGCCAGCAGTTTTAGTCACGCCACTGAAGCTTTCTTT
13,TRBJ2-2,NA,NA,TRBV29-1,CSVAQGNTGELFF,TGCAGCGTTGCACAGGGAAACACCGGGGAGCTGTTTTTT
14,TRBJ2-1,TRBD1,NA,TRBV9,CASSNGQGPNEQFF,TGTGCCAGCAGCAACGGACAGGGGCCCAATGAGCAGTTCTTC
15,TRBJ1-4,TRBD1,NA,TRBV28,CASSTDRVLNEKLFF,TGTGCCAGCAGCACTGACAGGGTCCTTAATGAAAAACTGTTTTTT
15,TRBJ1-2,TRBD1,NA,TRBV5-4,CASSLGGTVNYGYTF,TGTGCCAGCAGTCTAGGTGGGACAGTCAACTATGGCTACACCTTC
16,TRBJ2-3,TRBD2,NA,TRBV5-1,CASSLVGREELDTQYF,TGCGCCAGCAGCTTGGTCGGGCGGGAGGAACTTGATACGCAGTATTTT
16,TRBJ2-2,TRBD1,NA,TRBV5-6,CASSLGPDRGPGELFF,TGTGCCAGCAGCTTGGGGCCCGACAGGGGCCCCGGGGAGCTGTTTTTT
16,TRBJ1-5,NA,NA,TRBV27,CASSSRTGRVGQPQHF,TGTGCCAGCAGTTCCCGTACAGGGAGGGTAGGTCAGCCCCAGCATTTT
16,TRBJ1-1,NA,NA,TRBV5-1,CASSFSGARTNTEAFF,TGCGCCAGCAGCTTTTCAGGGGCACGGACTAACACTGAAGCTTTCTTT
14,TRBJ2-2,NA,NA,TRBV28,CASSLGLATGELFF,TGTGCCAGCAGTTTAGGTCTAGCGACCGGGGAGCTGTTTTTT
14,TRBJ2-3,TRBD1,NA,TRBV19,CASSSRGPLDTQYF,TGTGCCAGTAGTTCCAGGGGGCCACTAGATACGCAGTATTTT